This T cell receptor beta chain originates from a study of spatial heterogeneity in lung cancer. Time point meaning: sample taken at primary tumor resection. Without sorting, whole RNA was sequenced from tumor, nontumor lung or frozen PBMC. This clonotype was seen a handful of times. One entry per CDR3 protein results from TCRdb running MiXCR on the 5' RACE reads. Of approximately 82,000 distinct CDR3 sequences listed, over 9.5% are singletons. Germline CDR1 SEHNR, CDR2 FQNEAQ (reference sequence). V trimming: 5 bases; J trimming: 1 base; junction bases outside the gene matches: 6. The CDR3 is 16 residues long.

The rearrangement links TRBV7-9 to TRBJ2-5; 11 nucleotides align to TRBD2. Sequenced material: PBMCs, taken at surgery. This receptor was obtained from a male donor with early-stage non-small cell lung cancer. This CDR3 is CASSRWLAGGQETQYF. The CDR3 bases are TGTGCCAGCAGCCGATGGCTAGCGGGAGGCCAAGAGACCCAGTACTTC.